This TCR beta chain originates from a study of early stage breast cancer tumors. The wider study: Of approximately 16 invasive breast tumors, about a dozen were hormone receptor-positive, HER2-negative.

Study-wide points: Enriched TCRB sequences shared across patients were mostly commonly generated sequences.

The V end lost 7 bases, the J end lost 3 bases, and 10 bases lay between the germline ends. Germline V gene data show CDR1 as SQVTM and CDR2 as ANQGSEA. The CDR3 has 12 residues. Method: immunoSEQ multiplex PCR; TCRdb's copy keeps in-frame clones and lacks some. The sample yields approximately 30,000 clones, 75% to 85% seen once. Of note for this clone: Its target is not known.

The J gene is TRBJ2-1, the V gene TRBV29-1; weak D call: TRBD1 (5 bases). Sample: blood. This clonotype originated in a person between 60 and 70 years old with breast cancer. The CDR3 region is CSDRQGYNEQFF. The CDR3, as DNA: TGCAGCGACAGGCAGGGCTACAATGAGCAGTTCTTC.